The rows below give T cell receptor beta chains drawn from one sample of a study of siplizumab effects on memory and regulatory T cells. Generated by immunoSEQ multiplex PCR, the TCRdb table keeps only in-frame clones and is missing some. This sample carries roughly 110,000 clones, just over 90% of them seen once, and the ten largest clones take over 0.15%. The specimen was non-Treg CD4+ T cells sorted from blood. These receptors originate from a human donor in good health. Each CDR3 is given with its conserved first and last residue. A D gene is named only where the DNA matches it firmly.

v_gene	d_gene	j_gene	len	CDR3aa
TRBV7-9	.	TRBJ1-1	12	CASSLSLTEAFF
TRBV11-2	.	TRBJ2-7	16	CASSLVYSMGAREQYF
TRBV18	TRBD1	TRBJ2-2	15	CASSPPGTGTGELFF
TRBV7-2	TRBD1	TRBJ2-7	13	CASSPTGFYEQYF
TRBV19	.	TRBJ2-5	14	CASSQDRGFETQYF
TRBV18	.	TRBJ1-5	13	CASSSDQQQPQHF
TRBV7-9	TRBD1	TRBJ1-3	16	CASRDTGTASGNTIYF
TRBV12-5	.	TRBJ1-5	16	CASGLGWTVWNQPQHF
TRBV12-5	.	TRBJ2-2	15	CASGLGQANTGELFF
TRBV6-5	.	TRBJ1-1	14	CASRPGTANTEAFF
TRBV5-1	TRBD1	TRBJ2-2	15	CASSLGGQGKGELFF